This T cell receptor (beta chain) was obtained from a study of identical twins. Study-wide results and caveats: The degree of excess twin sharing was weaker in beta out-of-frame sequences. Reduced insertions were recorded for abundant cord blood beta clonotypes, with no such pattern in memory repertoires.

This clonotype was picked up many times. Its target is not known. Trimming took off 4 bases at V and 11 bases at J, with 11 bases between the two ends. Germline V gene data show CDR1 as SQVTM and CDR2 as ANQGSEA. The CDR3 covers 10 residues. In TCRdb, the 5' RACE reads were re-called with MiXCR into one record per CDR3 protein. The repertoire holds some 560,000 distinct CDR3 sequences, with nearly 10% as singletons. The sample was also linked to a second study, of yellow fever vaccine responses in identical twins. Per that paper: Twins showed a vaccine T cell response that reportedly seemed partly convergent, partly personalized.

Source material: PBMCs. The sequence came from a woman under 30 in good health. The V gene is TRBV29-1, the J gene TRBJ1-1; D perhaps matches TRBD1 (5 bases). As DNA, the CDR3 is TGCAGCGTTGGCGCAGGGCGGGCTTTCTTT. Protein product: CSVGAGRAFF.